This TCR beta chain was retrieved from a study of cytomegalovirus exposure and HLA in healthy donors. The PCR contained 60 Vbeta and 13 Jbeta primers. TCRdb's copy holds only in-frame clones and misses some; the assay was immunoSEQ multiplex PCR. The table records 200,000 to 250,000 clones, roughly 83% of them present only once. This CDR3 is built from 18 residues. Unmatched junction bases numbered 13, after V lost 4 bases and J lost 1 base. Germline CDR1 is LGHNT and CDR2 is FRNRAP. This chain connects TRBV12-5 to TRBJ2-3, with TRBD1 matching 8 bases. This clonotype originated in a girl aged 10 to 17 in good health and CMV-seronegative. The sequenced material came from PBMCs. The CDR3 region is CASGSGTGVDLGTDTQYF. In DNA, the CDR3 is TGTGCTAGTGGTTCAGGGACAGGTGTGGATCTGGGCACAGATACGCAGTATTTT.